This T cell receptor beta chain emerged from a study of tumor-infiltrating lymphocytes in glioblastoma multiforme. Findings of the study overall: No surface-marker sorting into functional T cell subtypes was done. TCR plus mutation findings rest on a single glioblastoma patient.

Three nested ARM-PCR rounds with V-beta and C-beta primers built TCRB libraries. A C-beta primer primed TCRB cDNA from about 500 ng RNA. No unique molecular identifiers were described for these TCRB libraries. Each CDR3 protein gets one entry after TCRdb re-called the multiplex PCR reads with MiXCR. The sample shows approximately 11,000 distinct CDR3 sequences, about 65% of them seen only once. In regard to this clonotype: The antigen remains undetermined.

Per germline, CDR1 MNHEY and CDR2 SVGAGI. V was pared by 9 bases and J by 8 bases, with 14 bases of the junction left unmatched. This CDR3 has 15 amino acids. This receptor was identified in a male donor with glioblastoma. The sequencing sample was made of brain tumor tissue. This chain connects TRBV6-5 to TRBJ2-1; TRBD2 aligns across 9 bases. CDR3 sequence: CASSGWTSVYDEQFF. The CDR3, as DNA: TGTGCCAGTAGCGGATGGACTAGCGTATACGATGAGCAGTTCTTC.